One sample yielded the 29 T cell receptor beta chains listed below, sequenced in a study of blood T cells in healthy people across ages. Next came a second PCR, run for roughly 6 to 11 cycles, which used a sample-barcoded 5' primer along with a J-beta primer mix. One entry per CDR3 protein results from TCRdb running MiXCR on the 5' RACE reads. This sample carries roughly 900,000 distinct CDR3 sequences, about 48% of them seen once, and the ten largest clones take about an eighth. The sequencing input was blood. These receptors all stem from a young man in good health.

A note on this clonotype: An end of the junction differs from the germline gene, which may be a read error. This CDR3 is CAGSQEALRVRRNSPLHF. The CDR3 bases are TGCGCCGGCAGCCAAGAGGCCCTCAGGGTTCGTAGAAATTCACCCCTCCACTTT. The rearrangement joins TRBV4-3 to TRBJ1-6; tentative D call: TRBD1 (5 bases). The CDR3 sequence is 18 residues long. Germline lookup yields CDR1 LGHNA and CDR2 YSLEER.

This clonotype was detected ten times or more. The gene calls are TRBV7-2 and TRBJ1-4; TRBD1 matches at 7 bases. This CDR3 has 16 amino acids. With V trimmed by 5 bases and J by 4 bases, 10 bases remained unmatched. Germline V gives CDR1 SGHTA, CDR2 FQGNSA. CDR3 loop: CASSTNRQGLNEKLFF. In nucleotides, the CDR3 is TGTGCCAGCAGCACAAATCGACAGGGCCTTAATGAAAAACTGTTTTTT.

This chain joins TRBV10-3 and TRBJ1-1, with D unclear. V dropped 0 bases and J dropped 2 bases, with 7 bases sitting between them. CDR1 is ENHRY, CDR2 SYGVKD, per germline. This CDR3 is built from 14 residues. CDR3 in amino acids: CAISESADNTEAFF. CDR3 nucleotide sequence: TGTGCCATCAGTGAGTCGGCGGATAACACTGAAGCTTTCTTT.

This clonotype was seen a few times. The chain is built from TRBV4-3 and TRBJ1-2; D gene ambiguous. Trimming left V 0 bases short and J 0 bases short, with 8 bases between. CDR1 is LGHNA, CDR2 YSLEER, per germline. The CDR3 length is 15 residues. CDR3 amino acids: CASSQDRVTNYGYTF. The CDR3 coding sequence is TGCGCCAGCAGCCAAGATCGTGTCACTAACTATGGCTACACCTTC.

The table lists this clonotype with a few counts. The J gene is TRBJ1-1, the V gene TRBV27; D is uncertain. The germline CDR1 and CDR2 sequences are MNHEY and SMNVEV (reference sequence). V was pared by 7 bases and J by 3 bases, with 21 bases between. The CDR3 length is 16 residues. The CDR3 sequence: CASIPMTGRGDTEAFF. The CDR3, as DNA: TGTGCCAGCATCCCGATGACGGGTCGTGGAGACACTGAAGCTTTCTTT.

This rearrangement joins TRBV4-1 to TRBJ2-7, with a weak D call TRBD1 (5 bases). V gave up 0 bases and J gave up 3 bases, with 9 bases separating them. CDR3 size: 14 residues. Looked up from germline, CDR1 is MGHRA and CDR2 is YSYEKL. CDR3 nucleotides: TGCGCCAGCAGCCAAGAAGACAGTTTCTACGAGCAGTACTTC. Its translation is CASSQEDSFYEQYF.

The rearrangement uses TRBV5-1 and TRBJ2-1; D may be TRBD1 (6 bases). The V and J ends lost 4 bases and 10 bases respectively, with 18 bases between them. This CDR3 is built from 14 residues. The germline CDR1 and CDR2 sequences are SGHRS and YFSETQ. The CDR3 reads CASSTDIGGYEQFF. For the CDR3, the DNA is TGCGCCAGCAGCACAGATATTGGGGGCTACGAGCAGTTCTTC.

The J gene is TRBJ2-1, the V gene TRBV11-3; D possibly corresponds to TRBD2 (5 bases). CDR3 size: 16 residues. The V gene lost 5 bases and the J gene lost 0 bases, with 14 bases spanning the gap. Germline loops: CDR1 SGHNT, CDR2 YENEEA. The CDR3 DNA follows: TGTGCCAGCAGCCTCGATGAGGGTAGCTCCTACAATGAGCAGTTCTTC. Translation: CASSLDEGSSYNEQFF.

This chain joins TRBV4-1 and TRBJ2-1; D unresolved. Judging by the DNA end, TRBJ2-7 fits better; the J call may be wrong. This CDR3 contains 17 residues. Germline V lookup: CDR1 MGHRA, CDR2 YSYEKL. The CDR3 protein is CASSQGRSSMAYNEQYF. The CDR3 DNA is TGCGCCAGCAGCCAAGGCAGGAGTTCTATGGCCTACAATGAGCAGTACTTC.

This clonotype was observed a few times. V is TRBV7-2 and J is TRBJ2-7; D unresolved. The CDR3 has 14 residues. V was cut by 3 bases and J by 2 bases, with 11 bases left in between. Germline CDR1 SGHTA, CDR2 FQGNSA. CDR3 residues: CASSFHSGTYEQYF. The CDR3 region has the DNA TGTGCCAGCAGCTTCCACAGTGGGACCTACGAGCAGTACTTC.

The chain is built from TRBV29-1 and TRBJ2-5; the D gene is possibly TRBD1 (6 bases). V lost 4 bases and J lost 2, with 11 bases in between. CDR3 size: 13 residues. CDR1 and CDR2 (germline): SQVTM, ANQGSEA. This CDR3 is CSVAGDTQETQYF. CDR3 nucleotides: TGCAGCGTTGCTGGGGACACTCAAGAGACCCAGTACTTC. The complete variable domain, with remaining parts taken from reference TRBV29-1 and TRBJ2-5, reads SAVISQKPSRDICQRGTSLTIQCQVDSQVTMMFWYRQQPGQSLTLIATANQGSEATYESGFVIDKFPISRPNLTFSTLTVSNMSPEDSSIYLCSVAGDTQETQYFGPGTRLLVL.

The chain couples TRBV27 to TRBJ2-3; no clear D. CDR1 MNHEY and CDR2 SMNVEV come from the germline V gene (reference sequence). The CDR3 contains 15 residues. Between the trimmed V and J ends, which lost 1 base and 0 bases, there was a span of 8 bases. The CDR3 sequence is CASSLLVGSTDTQYF. CDR3 nucleotides: TGTGCCAGCAGTTTATTGGTGGGGAGCACAGATACGCAGTATTTT.

This clonotype has a single count. A much larger clone lies one base from this, so it may be a read error. The V gene is TRBV9, the J gene TRBJ1-5, with D possibly matching TRBD1 (6 bases). Germline loops: CDR1 SGDLS, CDR2 YYNGEE. CDR3 length equals 18 residues. The CDR3 reads CASSVKCEGGAGNQPRHF. CDR3 bases: TGTGCCAGCAGCGTTAAGTGTGAGGGGGGGGCAGGCAATCAGCCCCGGCATTTT.

The chain links TRBV28 to TRBJ2-5; TRBD1 matches 7 bases. This CDR3 has 12 residues. Per the germline V gene, CDR1 is MDHEN and CDR2 is SYDVKM. Trimming at V came to 8 bases and at J to 6 bases, leaving 6 bases not matched to a gene. The CDR3 loop is CASAAGGQTQYF. DNA for the CDR3: TGTGCCAGCGCGGCAGGGGGACAGACCCAGTACTTC. Full variable domain (rest looked up from reference TRBV28 and TRBJ2-5): DVKVTQSSRYLVKRTGEKVFLECVQDMDHENMFWYRQDPGLGLRLIYFSYDVKMKEKGDIPEGYSVSREKKERFSLILESASTNQTSMYLCASAAGGQTQYFGPGTRLLVL.

This clonotype was seen a few times. This sequence joins TRBV7-2 and TRBJ2-7; possible D gene TRBD1, 5 bases. The CDR3 totals 14 residues. V was pared by 2 bases and J by 5 bases, with 13 bases between. CDR1 and CDR2 from the germline V gene are SGHTA and FQGNSA. The CDR3 here is CASSLSGQSHEQYF. The CDR3 nucleotides read TGTGCCAGCAGCTTAAGTGGACAAAGCCACGAGCAGTACTTC. Looking up the rest from reference TRBV7-2 and TRBJ2-7 gives the full variable domain: GAGVSQSPSNKVTEKGKDVELRCDPISGHTALYWYRQSLGQGLEFLIYFQGNSAPDKSGLPSDRFSAERTGGSVSTLTIQRTQQEDSAVYLCASSLSGQSHEQYFGPGTRLTVT.

This clonotype has more than one count but fewer than ten. V gene TRBV18 combines with J gene TRBJ2-3; tentative D call: TRBD2 (5 bases). The CDR3 covers 14 residues. The ends were cut back, 2 bases at V and 3 bases at J, with 9 bases in the middle. Germline-derived CDR1 and CDR2 are KGHSH and LQKENI. The CDR3 reads CASSPTLGTDTQYF. DNA for the CDR3: TGTGCCAGCTCACCAACACTAGGAACAGATACGCAGTATTTT. Together with reference TRBV18 and TRBJ2-3, the CDR3 gives the full variable domain: NAGVMQNPRHLVRRRGQEARLRCSPMKGHSHVYWYRQLPEEGLKFMVYLQKENIIDESGMPKERFSAEFPKEGPSILRIQQVVRGDSAAYFCASSPTLGTDTQYFGPGTRLTVL.

The chain combines TRBV5-1 with TRBJ2-3, with 8 bases lining up with TRBD1. Germline CDR1 reads SGHRS; CDR2 reads YFSETQ. The CDR3 contains 15 residues. Unmatched junction bases numbered 8, after V lost 3 bases and J lost 5 bases. CDR3 region: CASSWGDRSRDTQYF. DNA of the CDR3: TGCGCCAGCAGCTGGGGGGACAGGTCCCGAGATACGCAGTATTTT.

This clonotype was detected a few times. The chain carries TRBV21-1 and TRBJ2-5. TRBV21-1 is noted as a pseudogene. The CDR3 is 10 residues long. The CDR3 DNA reads TGTGCCAGCAACCCCAGGACCCAGTACTTC. Translation gives CASNPRTQYF.

The rearrangement joins TRBV2 to TRBJ1-5; 7 bases map to TRBD1. V was clipped by 11 bases and J by 1 base; unmatched bases: 8. There are 14 residues in the CDR3. In germline, CDR1 is SNHLY, CDR2 FYNNEI. CDR3 sequence reads: CAGTGEASNQPQHF. CDR3 coding DNA: TGTGCCGGCACAGGGGAGGCGAGCAATCAGCCCCAGCATTTT.

J is TRBJ1-2 and V is TRBV20-1; perhaps TRBD1 as D (5 bases). The germline CDR1 and CDR2 sequences are DFQATT and SNEGSKA (reference sequence). Trimming cost V 3 bases and J 2 bases, with 10 bases left between them. The CDR3 loop spans 13 amino acids. Here the CDR3 reads CSASGSGNYGYTF. The CDR3 coding sequence is TGCAGTGCTAGCGGGTCAGGGAACTATGGCTACACCTTC.

The chain has TRBV2 and TRBJ2-2; TRBD1 matches at 11 bases. The CDR3 covers 15 residues. V lost 5 bases, J lost 7 bases, and 6 bases stayed unmatched. The V gene's germline CDR1 is SNHLY and CDR2 FYNNEI. This chain's CDR3 is CASSRTGGASGELFF. The CDR3 nucleotides read TGTGCCAGCAGTAGGACAGGGGGCGCGAGCGGGGAGCTGTTTTTT.

This clonotype was observed a few times. V and J are TRBV28 and TRBJ2-7; D gene uncertain. V was trimmed by 4 bases and J by 1 base, leaving 14 bases between them. The CDR3 consists of 15 residues. In germline, CDR1 is MDHEN, CDR2 SYDVKM. CDR3 residues: CASSSGGPESYEQYF. In nucleotides, the CDR3 is TGTGCCAGCAGTTCGGGCGGTCCCGAGTCCTACGAGCAGTACTTC.

The chain has TRBV18 and TRBJ2-4, with 9 positions matching TRBD1. The end of the DNA is better explained by TRBJ2-7, so the J call may be wrong. Germline V gene data show CDR1 as KGHSH and CDR2 as LQKENI. The CDR3 contains 15 residues. Here the CDR3 reads CASSPLGQGIFEQYF. The DNA for the CDR3 is TGTGCCAGCTCACCACTCGGACAGGGGATTTTCGAGCAGTACTTC.

In the case of this clonotype: At one end, the junction sequence differs from germline, possibly due to a read error. The chain has TRBV7-9 and TRBJ1-5; D call uncertain. The CDR3 is 14 residues long. CDR1 SEHNR and CDR2 FQNEAQ come from the germline V gene (reference sequence). The CDR3 sequence is CASSLELGNRPQHF. The CDR3 nucleotides read TGTGCCAGCAGCTTAGAGTTAGGAAATCGGCCCCAGCATTTT.

The chain's CDR3 is CASGGEDTEAFF. The CDR3 DNA reads TGTGCTAGCGGGGGGGAGGACACTGAAGCTTTCTTT. The chain uses TRBV6-2 or TRBV6-3 and TRBJ1-1, with D possibly matching TRBD1 (5 bases). CDR1 MNHEY and CDR2 SVGEGT come from the germline V gene. The CDR3 totals 12 residues.

The rearrangement links TRBV6-1 to TRBJ1-2; no clear D gene. The CDR3 is made up of 15 amino acids. Germline V gives CDR1 MNHNS, CDR2 SASEGT. The ends were cut back, 6 bases at V and 4 bases at J, with 18 bases in the middle. CDR3 sequence: CASSLDGIPFYGYTF. The CDR3 DNA reads TGTGCCAGCAGCTTAGACGGCATCCCTTTCTATGGCTACACCTTC.

This clonotype was observed a few times. V is TRBV29-1 and J is TRBJ2-7, with TRBD1 matching 7 bases. Trimming at V came to 5 bases and at J to 1 base, leaving 2 bases not matched to a gene. The CDR3 spans 12 residues. The germline CDR1 and CDR2 sequences are SQVTM and ANQGSEA. The CDR3 DNA reads as TGCAGCGTTACAGGGGAGTCCTACGAGCAGTACTTC. Residues: CSVTGESYEQYF.

The chain employs TRBV2 and TRBJ1-6; possible D gene TRBD1, 5 bases. Germline V CDR1 and CDR2: SNHLY, FYNNEI. The CDR3 is 16 amino acids. Deletions cut 8 bases from V and 7 bases from J, with 21 bases between. CDR3 protein: CASASRGGSLNSPLHF. The CDR3 DNA sequence: TGTGCCAGCGCGTCGAGGGGCGGTAGTCTCAATTCACCCCTCCACTTT.

This clonotype was counted between two and nine times. The chain combines TRBV10-3 with TRBJ2-7; the D is unclear. This CDR3 is built from 13 residues. Germline values: CDR1 ENHRY, CDR2 SYGVKD. Trimming shortened V by 0 bases and J by 1 base, and 4 bases separated the two germline ends. Written as DNA, the CDR3 is TGTGCCATCAGTGAGTCGCGGTCCTACGAGCAGTACTTC. Its protein product is CAISESRSYEQYF.